The next 8 T cell receptor beta chains were all read from a single sample in a study of regulatory T cells in long-lasting Graves disease. In building TCR beta libraries, iRepertoire HTBI primers were used together with Arm-PCR of CDR3 regions. Using its own MiXCR run on the multiplex PCR reads, TCRdb lists one record per CDR3 protein. The table has approximately 400,000 distinct CDR3 sequences, around 15% seen once. Described time point: newly diagnosed GD, antithyroid drugs for less than 3 months. RNA extracted from PBMCs served as the sequencing template. Material: peripheral blood mononuclear cells (PBMCs), obtained at new diagnosis, from a patient treated with antithyroid drugs. These receptors came from a female donor with Graves disease.

The V call is TRBV24-1, the J call TRBJ2-1; D is ambiguous. The germline CDR1 and CDR2 sequences are KGHDR and SFDVKD. The V gene lost 5 bases and the J gene lost 6 bases, with 7 bases spanning the gap. The CDR3 is made up of 12 amino acids. The CDR3 sequence is CATSAQTNEQFF. The CDR3 DNA sequence: TGTGCCACCAGTGCCCAGACCAATGAGCAGTTCTTC.

This clonotype has at least ten counts. The chain recombines TRBV11-1 with TRBJ2-1, with D perhaps assigned TRBD1 or TRBD2 (5 bases each). V was shortened by 1 base and J by 7 bases, with 14 bases between the two germline ends. The germline V gene encodes CDR1 SGHAT and CDR2 FQDESV (reference sequence). The CDR3 totals 15 residues. This CDR3 reads CASSLGSNGANEQFF. The CDR3 DNA follows: TGTGCCAGCAGCTTAGGATCGAACGGGGCGAATGAGCAGTTCTTC.

The sample holds many counts of this clonotype. V is TRBV27 and J is TRBJ2-1; 7 nucleotides agree with TRBD2. Germline trimming cut 2 bases from V and 0 bases from J; bases unmatched to any gene: 1. The germline CDR1 and CDR2 sequences are MNHEY and SMNVEV (reference sequence). This CDR3 is 15 amino acids long. CDR3 nucleotides: TGTGCCAGCAGTTTAGCGGGGGTCTCCTACAATGAGCAGTTCTTC. Translation: CASSLAGVSYNEQFF.

The chain combines TRBV20-1 with TRBJ1-3; unclear D gene. The CDR3 loop spans 15 amino acids. Germline V gene sequence: CDR1 DFQATT, CDR2 SNEGSKA (reference sequence). Trimming cost V 5 bases and J 1 base, with 15 bases left between them. The CDR3 spells CSALIGPISGNTIYF. CDR3 DNA sequence: TGCAGTGCTCTTATTGGCCCGATTTCTGGAAACACCATATATTTT.

This clonotype was recorded at least ten times. The rearrangement joins TRBV4-1 to TRBJ1-1; TRBD1 might be the D (6 bases). Germline CDR1 reads MGHRA; CDR2 reads YSYEKL. CDR3 length: 15 residues. Trimming shortened V by 3 bases and J by 1 base, and 12 bases separated the two germline ends. The CDR3 loop reads CASSQPGQSNTEAFF. CDR3 in DNA: TGCGCCAGCAGCCAGCCCGGACAGTCGAACACTGAAGCTTTCTTT.

The V and J genes are TRBV18 and TRBJ1-1, with D unresolved. There are 14 residues in the CDR3. The V gene lost 6 bases and the J gene lost 5 bases, with 16 bases spanning the gap. Germline assignment: CDR1 KGHSH and CDR2 LQKENI. The CDR3 protein is CASSPREPRTEAFF. In DNA, the CDR3 is TGTGCCAGCTCTCCCCGGGAGCCACGGACTGAAGCTTTCTTT.

This clonotype was recorded many times. The rearrangement joins TRBV7-3 to TRBJ2-3; no reliable D call. Germline CDR1 and CDR2: SGHTA and FQGTGA. The CDR3 extends over 14 amino acids. Trimming removed 6 bases from V and 0 bases from J, with 10 bases in between. The chain's CDR3 is CASSLEPSTDTQYF. CDR3 nucleotide sequence: TGTGCCAGCAGTCTGGAGCCGAGCACAGATACGCAGTATTTT.

This clonotype was detected ten times or more. The chain recombines TRBV3-1 with TRBJ1-1, with a tentative D call TRBD1 (6 bases). CDR1 is LGHDT and CDR2 is YNNKEL in the germline V gene (reference sequence). Deletions cut 3 bases from V and 8 bases from J, with 10 bases between. This CDR3 is built from 12 residues. CDR3 nucleotide sequence: TGTGCCAGCAGCCATCAAACAGGGGAAGCTTTCTTT. Amino acid sequence: CASSHQTGEAFF.